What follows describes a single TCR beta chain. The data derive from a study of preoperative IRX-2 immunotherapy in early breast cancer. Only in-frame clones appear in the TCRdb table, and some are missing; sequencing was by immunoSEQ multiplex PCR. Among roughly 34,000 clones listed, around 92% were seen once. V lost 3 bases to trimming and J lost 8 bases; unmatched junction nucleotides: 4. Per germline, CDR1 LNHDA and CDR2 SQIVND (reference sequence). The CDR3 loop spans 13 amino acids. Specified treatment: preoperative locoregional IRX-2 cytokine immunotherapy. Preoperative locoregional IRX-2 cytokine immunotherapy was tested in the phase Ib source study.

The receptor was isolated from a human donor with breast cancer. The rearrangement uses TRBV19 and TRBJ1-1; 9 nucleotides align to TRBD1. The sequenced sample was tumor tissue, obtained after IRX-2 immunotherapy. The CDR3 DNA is TGTGCCAGTAGTATGGGACAGGGTAGGGAAGCTTTCTTT. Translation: CASSMGQGREAFF.